This T cell receptor beta chain is from a study of blood T cell repertoires in COVID-19. Only in-frame clones appear in the TCRdb table, and some are missing; sequencing was by immunoSEQ multiplex PCR. The sample shows almost 200,000 clones, about 85% of them seen only once. The V gene's germline CDR1 is MGHDK and CDR2 SYGVNS. Deletions cut 2 bases from V and 0 bases from J, with 11 bases between. This CDR3 is built from 16 residues. This receptor was identified in a man in his 60s with COVID-19, enrolled during active disease. V is TRBV25-1 and J is TRBJ2-1; possible D gene TRBD1, 6 bases. The sample was peripheral blood. The DNA for the CDR3 is TGTGCCAGCAGTGAAAGGGGGTTCGACTCCTACAATGAGCAGTTCTTC. This codes for CASSERGFDSYNEQFF.